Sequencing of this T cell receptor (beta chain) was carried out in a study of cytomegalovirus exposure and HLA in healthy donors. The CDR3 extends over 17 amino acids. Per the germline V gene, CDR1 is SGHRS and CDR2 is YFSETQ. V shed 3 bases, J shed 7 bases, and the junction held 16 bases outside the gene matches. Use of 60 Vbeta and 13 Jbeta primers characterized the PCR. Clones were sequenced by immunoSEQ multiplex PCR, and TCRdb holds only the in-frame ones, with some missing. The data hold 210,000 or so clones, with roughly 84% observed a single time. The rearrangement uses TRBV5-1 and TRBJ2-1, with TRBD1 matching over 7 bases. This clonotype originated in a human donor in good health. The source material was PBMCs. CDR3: CASSSFLTGDPRNEQFF. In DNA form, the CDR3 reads TGCGCCAGCAGCTCCTTCCTTACAGGGGATCCTAGGAATGAGCAGTTCTTC.